Below are 21 T cell receptor beta chains sequenced from a single sample in a study of shared clonotypes between healthy human individuals. Terminally differentiated effector memory CD45RA+ cells were excluded by CCR7 positive selection of CD45RO-negative cells. Clones were sequenced by immunoSEQ multiplex PCR, and TCRdb holds only the in-frame ones, with some missing. The sample yields some 630,000 clones, approximately 96% seen once. The sequenced material came from naive CD8+ T cells sorted from blood. Source of these receptors: a woman aged 25 to 39 in good health.

The chain uses TRBV27 and TRBJ2-3; 8 bases line up with TRBD2. Germline V CDR1 and CDR2: MNHEY, SMNVEV (reference sequence). The CDR3 has 16 amino acids. V lost 3 bases and J lost 2; bases outside the gene matches: 7. This chain's CDR3 is CASSFAAGEVTDTQYF. As DNA, the CDR3 is TGTGCCAGCAGTTTCGCAGCGGGAGAGGTCACAGATACGCAGTATTTT.

The gene calls are TRBV4-1 and TRBJ2-7; TRBD2 is a possible D gene (5 bases). The ends were cut back, 0 bases at V and 1 base at J, with 10 bases in the middle. Germline V lookup: CDR1 MGHRA, CDR2 YSYEKL. The CDR3 is 15 amino acids. The CDR3 loop is CASSQDIRLSYEQYF. Written as DNA, the CDR3 is TGCGCCAGCAGCCAAGATATCAGACTATCCTACGAGCAGTACTTC.

CDR3 in amino acids: CASSLSAGGPVSGELFF. The CDR3 DNA is TGTGCCAGCAGTTTATCAGCGGGAGGGCCAGTTTCCGGGGAGCTGTTTTTT. The chain uses TRBV27 and TRBJ2-2, with 10 positions matching TRBD2. Germline V gene lookup returns CDR1 MNHEY and CDR2 SMNVEV (reference sequence). J lost 6 bases, V lost 0 bases, and 7 bases had no gene match. The CDR3 runs to 17 residues.

V gene TRBV21-1 combines with J gene TRBJ1-1; the table's D gene call, TRBD1, was not cross checked with the DNA. TRBV21-1 is a pseudogene locus. This CDR3 spans 15 amino acids. In DNA form, the CDR3 reads TGTGCCAGCAGCATCCGGGACACTACAAACACTGAAGCTTTCTTT. This translates into CASSIRDTTNTEAFF.

Remarks on this clone: The same CDR3 can be traced to other DNA sequences in this sample. The chain combines TRBV9 with TRBJ2-3; D not resolved. Per the germline V gene, CDR1 is SGDLS and CDR2 is YYNGEE. The length of the CDR3 is 13 residues. Between the trimmed V and J ends, which lost 1 base and 1 base, there was a span of 4 bases. The CDR3 DNA is TGTGCCAGCAGCGTACTTGGCACAGATACGCAGTATTTT. Translating it yields CASSVLGTDTQYF.

As regards this clone: At one boundary the junction diverges from the germline segment, which might be a read error. V gene TRBV15 combines with J gene TRBJ1-1, with D unclear. This CDR3 region has 13 residues. Germline CDR1 and CDR2: LNHNV and YYDKDF (reference sequence). The CDR3 bases are TGTGCCACCAGCGGAGAGAGGAACACTGAAGCTTTCTTT. Translating gives CATSGERNTEAFF.

The rearrangement joins TRBV27 to TRBJ1-5; D might be TRBD1 (6 bases). Trimming removed 5 bases at V and 0 bases at J, with 17 bases between. The CDR3 contains 17 residues. CDR1 is MNHEY and CDR2 is SMNVEV in the germline V gene (reference sequence). The CDR3 is CASSGGSGHYSNQPQHF. The CDR3 DNA sequence: TGTGCCAGCAGTGGGGGGTCGGGACACTATAGCAATCAGCCCCAGCATTTT.

The V call is TRBV2, the J call TRBJ2-7; possibly TRBD2 for D (5 bases). Germline V gives CDR1 SNHLY, CDR2 FYNNEI. The V gene lost 2 bases and the J gene lost 3 bases, with 23 bases spanning the gap. This CDR3 contains 18 residues. The CDR3: CASSEFLVLAGTYYEQYF. CDR3 coding DNA: TGTGCCAGCAGTGAATTCCTAGTTCTAGCCGGCACTTACTACGAGCAGTACTTC.

The chain joins TRBV9 to TRBJ1-2; D is possibly TRBD1 (5 bases). The germline V and J ends were trimmed by 0 bases and 8 bases, with 17 bases remaining between them. The CDR3 sequence is 15 residues long. In germline, CDR1 is SGDLS, CDR2 YYNGEE. This CDR3 reads CASSVAGGGVQGYTF. The CDR3 bases are TGTGCCAGCAGCGTAGCCGGGGGGGGTGTGCAGGGCTACACCTTC.

The V call is TRBV27, the J call TRBJ2-7; D is uncertain. The CDR3 covers 13 residues. Germline CDR1 is MNHEY and CDR2 is SMNVEV (reference sequence). V shed 5 bases and J shed 5 bases, with 13 bases lying between them. The CDR3 is CASSNRYPNEQYF. The CDR3 coding sequence is TGTGCCAGCAGTAATCGATACCCCAACGAGCAGTACTTC.

The chain couples TRBV28 to TRBJ1-4, with D possibly TRBD1 on 5 matching bases. The CDR3 is 14 amino acids. CDR1 MDHEN and CDR2 SYDVKM come from the germline V gene. Trimming took off 5 bases at V and 7 bases at J, with 14 bases between the two ends. This CDR3 is CASSPQGFGEKLFF. CDR3 nucleotide sequence: TGTGCCAGCAGTCCTCAGGGCTTCGGTGAAAAACTGTTTTTT.

The rearrangement links TRBV21-1 to TRBJ1-5; the table's D gene call, TRBD1, was not cross checked with the DNA. TRBV21-1 is noted as a pseudogene. The CDR3 sequence is 16 residues long. The CDR3 protein is CASSNKGRGGNQPQHF. CDR3 coding DNA: TGTGCCAGCAGCAACAAAGGAAGGGGTGGAAATCAGCCCCAGCATTTT.

The V gene is TRBV15, the J gene TRBJ1-5; D uncertain. Trimming shortened V by 0 bases and J by 2 bases, and 8 bases separated the two germline ends. The CDR3 covers 15 residues. Germline CDR1 LNHNV, CDR2 YYDKDF (reference sequence). DNA of the CDR3: TGTGCCACCAGCAGAGACGTCGGCGGCAATCAGCCCCAGCATTTT. The encoded protein is CATSRDVGGNQPQHF.

The gene calls are TRBV25-1 and TRBJ2-5, with TRBD2 identical over 8 bases. Germline CDR1 and CDR2: MGHDK and SYGVNS. The CDR3 is made up of 16 amino acids. J gave up 5 bases and V 5 bases, and 13 bases lay outside the gene matches. The CDR3 protein is CASSIASGGLEETQYF. DNA of the CDR3: TGTGCCAGCAGTATCGCGAGCGGGGGTTTGGAGGAGACCCAGTACTTC.

As for this clone: Other DNA sequences of this sample code for an identical CDR3. V and J are TRBV9 and TRBJ1-1, with D possibly TRBD1 on 5 matching bases. CDR1 is SGDLS and CDR2 is YYNGEE in the germline V gene. V lost 2 bases and J lost 4, with 9 bases in between. This CDR3 spans 13 amino acids. CDR3 in amino acids: CASSVGGRTEAFF. As DNA, the CDR3 is TGTGCCAGCAGCGTGGGGGGACGCACTGAAGCTTTCTTT.

The V call is TRBV5-1, the J call TRBJ2-1, with unresolved D. The CDR3 extends over 15 amino acids. V lost 0 bases and J lost 9, with 16 bases in between. Germline-derived CDR1 and CDR2 are SGHRS and YFSETQ. CDR3 DNA sequence: TGCGCCAGCAGCTTGGTCCCTTCGGGTTACGGTGAGCAGTTCTTC. Amino acid sequence: CASSLVPSGYGEQFF.

V and J are TRBV5-1 and TRBJ2-7, with D perhaps matching TRBD1 or TRBD2 (5 bases each). CDR1 and CDR2 (germline): SGHRS, YFSETQ. Trimming cost V 0 bases and J 0 bases, with 10 bases left between them. The CDR3 spans 15 residues. The CDR3 loop reads CASSLAGTPSYEQYF. The CDR3 DNA sequence: TGCGCCAGCAGCTTGGCCGGGACCCCCTCCTACGAGCAGTACTTC.

The rearrangement joins TRBV4-2 to TRBJ2-7; TRBD1 matches at 11 bases. V trimming: 1 base; J trimming: 5 bases; junction bases outside the gene matches: 7. This CDR3 spans 16 amino acids. The germline CDR1 and CDR2 sequences are LGHNA and YNFKEQ. As DNA, the CDR3 is TGTGCCAGCAGCCAAGCCCGGGACAGGGGGAGAAACGAGCAGTACTTC. It yields the protein CASSQARDRGRNEQYF.

This rearrangement joins TRBV5-1 to TRBJ1-1; D may be TRBD1 (5 bases). The CDR3 runs 17 residues. Trimming shortened V by 4 bases and J by 0 bases, and 19 bases separated the two germline ends. Germline V CDR1 and CDR2: SGHRS, YFSETQ. The chain's CDR3 is CASSPHWLGEVNTEAFF. CDR3 nucleotide sequence: TGCGCCAGCAGCCCACATTGGTTAGGGGAAGTGAACACTGAAGCTTTCTTT.

The chain joins TRBV6-6 to TRBJ2-1; TRBD2 matches 8 bases. This CDR3 spans 15 amino acids. Germline V gene lookup returns CDR1 MNHNY and CDR2 SVGAGI (reference sequence). The J segment lost 9 bases and the V segment lost 6 bases, leaving 13 bases of the junction unmatched. The CDR3 loop reads CASSPRAGVYGEQFF. The CDR3 DNA sequence: TGTGCCAGCAGCCCTAGAGCGGGAGTATACGGTGAGCAGTTCTTC.

The rearrangement joins TRBV7-9 to TRBJ1-1; 7 bases agree with TRBD1. The CDR3 consists of 15 residues. Germline values: CDR1 SEHNR, CDR2 FQNEAQ (reference sequence). J lost 1 base, V lost 0 bases, and 2 bases had no gene match. As DNA, the CDR3 is TGTGCCAGCAGCTTAGCCGGGACAGAGAACACTGAAGCTTTCTTT. Translating it yields CASSLAGTENTEAFF.